This T cell receptor (beta chain) comes out of a study of shared clonotypes between healthy human individuals. The CDR3 has 15 residues. Deletions cut 2 bases from V and 2 bases from J, with 13 bases between. Per the germline V gene, CDR1 is MRHNA and CDR2 is SNTAGT. Here immunoSEQ multiplex PCR was the method, and the copy in TCRdb shows in-frame clones only, minus some. Here the sample spans more than 1,200,000 clones, approximately 98.5% being singletons. The sequenced sample was naive CD4+ T cells sorted from blood. Specified subset: CD45RA+ positively selected. V usage is TRBV6-4 and J usage is TRBJ2-7, with D unresolved. This TCR was sampled from a man younger than 40 in good health. The CDR3 region has the DNA TGTGCCAGCAGTGACCAACCTACAAGTACCTACGAGCAGTACTTC. Protein product: CASSDQPTSTYEQYF.